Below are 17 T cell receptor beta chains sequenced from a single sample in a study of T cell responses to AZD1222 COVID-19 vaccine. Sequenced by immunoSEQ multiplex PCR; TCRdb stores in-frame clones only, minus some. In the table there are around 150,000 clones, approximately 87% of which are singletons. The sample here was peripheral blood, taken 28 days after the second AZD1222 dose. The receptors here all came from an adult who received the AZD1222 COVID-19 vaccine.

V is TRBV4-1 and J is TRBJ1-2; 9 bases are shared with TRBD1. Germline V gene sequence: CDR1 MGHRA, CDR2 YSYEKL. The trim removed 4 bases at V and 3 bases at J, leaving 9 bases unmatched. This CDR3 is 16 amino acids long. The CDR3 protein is CASSRGQGRLDYGYTF. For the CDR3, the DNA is TGCGCCAGCAGCCGAGGACAGGGGCGGTTGGACTATGGCTACACCTTC.

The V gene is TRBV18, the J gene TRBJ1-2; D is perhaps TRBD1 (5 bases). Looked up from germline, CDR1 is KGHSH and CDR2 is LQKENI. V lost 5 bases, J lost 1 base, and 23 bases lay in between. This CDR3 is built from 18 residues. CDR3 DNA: TGTGCCAGCTCAAGCTCGATCGGGACTCGTGGGGTTAACTATGGCTACACCTTC. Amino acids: CASSSSIGTRGVNYGYTF.

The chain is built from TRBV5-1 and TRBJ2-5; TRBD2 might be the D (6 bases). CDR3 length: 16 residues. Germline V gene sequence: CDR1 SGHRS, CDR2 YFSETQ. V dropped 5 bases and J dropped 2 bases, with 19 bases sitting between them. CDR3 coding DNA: TGCGCCAGCAGTTATAACGGAGCAGGGAGGCAAGAGACCCAGTACTTC. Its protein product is CASSYNGAGRQETQYF. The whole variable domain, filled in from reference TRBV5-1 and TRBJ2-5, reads KAGVTQTPRYLIKTRGQQVTLSCSPISGHRSVSWYQQTPGQGLQFLFEYFSETQRNKGNFPGRFSGRQFSNSRSEMNVSTLELGDSALYLCASSYNGAGRQETQYFGPGTRLLVL.

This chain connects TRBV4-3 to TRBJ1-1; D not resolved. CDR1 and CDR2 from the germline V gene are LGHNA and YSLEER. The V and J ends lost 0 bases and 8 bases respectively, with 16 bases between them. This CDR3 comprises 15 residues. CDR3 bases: TGCGCCAGCAGCCAAGATCCTTCTCGCTATCAAGAAGCTTTCTTT. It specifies CASSQDPSRYQEAFF.

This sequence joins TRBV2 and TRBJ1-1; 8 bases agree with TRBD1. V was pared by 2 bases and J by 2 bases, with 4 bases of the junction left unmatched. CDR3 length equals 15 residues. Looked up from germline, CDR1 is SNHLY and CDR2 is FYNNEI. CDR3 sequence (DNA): TGTGCCAGCAGTGAAATGGGACAGGTTAACACTGAAGCTTTCTTT. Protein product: CASSEMGQVNTEAFF.

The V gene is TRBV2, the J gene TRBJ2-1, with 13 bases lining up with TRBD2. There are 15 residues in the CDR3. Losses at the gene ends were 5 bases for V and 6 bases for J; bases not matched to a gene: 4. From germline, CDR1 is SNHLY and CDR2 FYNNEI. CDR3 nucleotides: TGTGCCAGCAGTCAAACTAGCGGGGGGGCCAATGAGCAGTTCTTC. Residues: CASSQTSGGANEQFF.

The CDR3 region has the DNA TGTGCCAGCAGCTTTGGGTCTTCGGGTTATGGCTACACCTTC. It yields the protein CASSFGSSGYGYTF. The V call is TRBV7-9, the J call TRBJ1-2; D is unclear. Germline V gene sequence: CDR1 SEHNR, CDR2 FQNEAQ (reference sequence). The CDR3 totals 14 residues. Trimming took 3 bases from V and 5 from J, leaving 13 bases between them.

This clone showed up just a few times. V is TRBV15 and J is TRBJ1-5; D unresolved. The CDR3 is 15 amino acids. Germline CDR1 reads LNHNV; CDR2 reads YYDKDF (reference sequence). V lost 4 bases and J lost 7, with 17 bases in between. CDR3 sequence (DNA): TGTGCCACCAGCAACTCGATGGGGAACGGCCAGCCCCAGCATTTT. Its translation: CATSNSMGNGQPQHF.

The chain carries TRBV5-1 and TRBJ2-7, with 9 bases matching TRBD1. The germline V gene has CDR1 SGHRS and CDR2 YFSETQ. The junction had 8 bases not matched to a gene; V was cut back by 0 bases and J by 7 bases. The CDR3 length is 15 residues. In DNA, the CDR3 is TGCGCCAGCAGCTTGGCAGGGACAGGGTTTCTTGAGCAGTACTTC. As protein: CASSLAGTGFLEQYF. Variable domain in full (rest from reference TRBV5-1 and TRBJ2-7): KAGVTQTPRYLIKTRGQQVTLSCSPISGHRSVSWYQQTPGQGLQFLFEYFSETQRNKGNFPGRFSGRQFSNSRSEMNVSTLELGDSALYLCASSLAGTGFLEQYFGPGTRLTVT.

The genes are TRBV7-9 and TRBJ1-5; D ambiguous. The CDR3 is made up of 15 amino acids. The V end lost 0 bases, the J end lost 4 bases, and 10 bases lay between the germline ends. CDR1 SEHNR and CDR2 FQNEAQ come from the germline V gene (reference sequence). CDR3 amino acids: CASSLAGARNQPQHF. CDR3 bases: TGTGCCAGCAGCTTAGCGGGTGCCAGAAATCAGCCCCAGCATTTT. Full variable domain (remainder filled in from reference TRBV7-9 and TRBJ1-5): DTGVSQNPRHKITKRGQNVTFRCDPISEHNRLYWYRQTLGQGPEFLTYFQNEAQLEKSRLLSDRFSAERPKGSFSTLEIQRTEQGDSAMYLCASSLAGARNQPQHFGDGTRLSIL.

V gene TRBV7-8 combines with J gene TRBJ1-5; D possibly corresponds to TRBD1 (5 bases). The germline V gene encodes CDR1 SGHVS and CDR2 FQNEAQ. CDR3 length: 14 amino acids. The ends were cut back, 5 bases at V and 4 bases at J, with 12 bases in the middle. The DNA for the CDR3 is TGTGCCAGCAGCATCGGGACCCCGAATCAGCCCCAGCATTTT. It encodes CASSIGTPNQPQHF.

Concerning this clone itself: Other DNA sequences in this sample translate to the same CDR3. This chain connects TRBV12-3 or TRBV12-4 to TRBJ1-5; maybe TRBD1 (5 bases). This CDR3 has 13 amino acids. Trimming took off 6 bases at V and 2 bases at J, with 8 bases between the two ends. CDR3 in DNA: TGTGCCAGCAGCCTGACAGGCAATCAGCCCCAGCATTTT. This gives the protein CASSLTGNQPQHF.

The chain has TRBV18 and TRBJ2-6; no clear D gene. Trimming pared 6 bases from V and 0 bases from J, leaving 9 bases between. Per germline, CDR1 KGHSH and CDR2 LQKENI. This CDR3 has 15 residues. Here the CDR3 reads CASSGVSSGANVLTF. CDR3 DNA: TGTGCCAGCTCCGGTGTTAGCTCTGGGGCCAACGTCCTGACTTTC.

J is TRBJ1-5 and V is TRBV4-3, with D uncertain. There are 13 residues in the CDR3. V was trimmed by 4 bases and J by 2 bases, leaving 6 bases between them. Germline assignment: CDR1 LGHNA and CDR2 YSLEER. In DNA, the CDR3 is TGCGCCAGCAGCCCTAGCCGCAATCAGCCCCAGCATTTT. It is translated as CASSPSRNQPQHF.

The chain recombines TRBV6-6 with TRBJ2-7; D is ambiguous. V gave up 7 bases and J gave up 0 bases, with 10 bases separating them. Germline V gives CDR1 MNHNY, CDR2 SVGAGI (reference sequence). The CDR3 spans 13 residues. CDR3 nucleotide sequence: TGTGCCAGCACCACAGTAGACTCCTACGAGCAGTACTTC. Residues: CASTTVDSYEQYF.

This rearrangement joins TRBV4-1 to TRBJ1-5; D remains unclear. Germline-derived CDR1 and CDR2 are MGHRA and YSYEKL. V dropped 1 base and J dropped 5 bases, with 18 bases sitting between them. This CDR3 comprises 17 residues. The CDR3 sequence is CASSQVPSAGGDQPQHF. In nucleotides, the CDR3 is TGCGCCAGCAGCCAAGTGCCTTCGGCAGGAGGAGATCAGCCCCAGCATTTT.

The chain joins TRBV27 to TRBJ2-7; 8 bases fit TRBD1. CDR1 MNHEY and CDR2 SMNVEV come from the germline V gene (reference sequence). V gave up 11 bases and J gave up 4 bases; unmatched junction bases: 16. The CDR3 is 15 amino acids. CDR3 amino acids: CASLRAGTGPYEQYF. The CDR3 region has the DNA TGTGCCTCCCTCCGGGCCGGGACAGGTCCATACGAGCAGTACTTC.